This is a list of T cell receptor beta chains from one sample in a study of blood T cell repertoires in COVID-19. Using immunoSEQ multiplex PCR, the repertoire was profiled, and TCRdb retains in-frame clones only, with some absent. The table has about 66,000 clones, about 86% seen once. Source material: peripheral blood. The source of these receptors is a man in his fifties or sixties with active COVID-19. The CDR3 runs from the conserved cysteine through the conserved F or W. The D gene is left open where the match is weak. Only part of the rows carry a size: once, few, many, or a class if the clone is expanded.

J gene | D gene | clone size | V gene | CDR3 length | CDR3 protein | CDR3 DNA
TRBJ2-4 | TRBD1 | NA | TRBV10-1 | 18 | CASSDHLPGTGSKNIQYF | TGCGCCAGCAGTGACCACCTTCCCGGGACAGGGTCCAAAAACATTCAGTACTTC
TRBJ2-1 | NA | once | TRBV18 | 14 | CASSNRQTADEQFF | TGTGCCAGCTCAAACCGACAGACCGCCGATGAGCAGTTCTTC
TRBJ2-6 | NA | NA | TRBV7-2 | 17 | CASSLVTLISGANVLTF | TGTGCCAGCAGCTTAGTAACATTAATCTCTGGGGCCAACGTCCTGACTTTC
TRBJ2-2 | TRBD2 | NA | TRBV19 | 17 | CASRPRLAGGGTGELFF | TGTGCCAGTAGACCACGTTTAGCGGGGGGTGGGACCGGGGAGCTGTTTTTT
TRBJ2-3 | TRBD2 | few | TRBV5-1 | 16 | CASSLGGTSVTDTQYF | TGCGCCAGCAGCTTGGGGGGGACTAGCGTCACAGATACGCAGTATTTT
TRBJ2-5 | NA | NA | TRBV4-1 | 17 | CASSQEGPGLGGWTQYF | TGCGCCAGCAGCCAAGAGGGTCCGGGACTGGGCGGCTGGACCCAGTACTTC
TRBJ2-1 | TRBD2 | NA | TRBV19 | 13 | CASSKAGGDEQFF | TGTGCCAGTAGTAAGGCGGGAGGGGATGAGCAGTTCTTC
TRBJ1-2 | TRBD1 | NA | TRBV29-1 | 15 | CSVTPLLTGDYGYTF | TGCAGCGTCACACCGCTCTTGACAGGGGACTATGGCTACACCTTC
TRBJ1-5 | NA | NA | TRBV6-1 | 13 | CASSDQAGQPQHF | TGTGCCAGCAGTGACCAGGCGGGTCAGCCCCAGCATTTT
TRBJ2-3 | NA | NA | TRBV3-1/TRBV3-2 | 16 | CASSQEGTGNTDTQYF | TGTGCCAGCAGCCAAGAGGGAACGGGGAACACAGATACGCAGTATTTT